This note documents a single T cell receptor beta chain sequence. Its antigen remains unidentified. No per-base quality is available; no much larger clone lies one base away. Donors were healthy HIV-negative adults with no recently reported acute infections or vaccinations. Only Caucasian adults living in Nashville, Tennessee, USA were represented among the donors. CD4+ T cells were enriched by magnetic negative selection; naive cells were then positively selected on CD45RA, and the negative fraction formed the memory subset. Blood was obtained by leukapheresis, after which PBMCs were separated by Ficoll-Histopaque density gradient centrifugation and cryopreserved in liquid nitrogen vapor phase. Analytical flow cytometry was used to check the purity and quantity of every magnetically sorted T cell population. Each sorted fraction had its genomic DNA isolated and then quantified by UV absorbance on a Nanodrop 2000c.

These data originate in a study of shared clonotypes between healthy human individuals (TCRdb year 2020). Concerning the study at large: The cohort comprised a couple of women and three men aged 18 to 49 years. Libraries were prepared and TCR repertoires were sequenced by different laboratories using diverse techniques, in order to increase sequencing depth and limit assay-specific biases. To estimate repertoire size and how much clonotypes are shared between individuals, the study performed deep sequencing of blood TCR repertoires from a handful of healthy adults. Per donor, leukapheresis produced somewhere between about 0.94 and 9 billion PBMCs. For each donor, CD4 naive and CD4 memory were each given three plates, CD8 naive was given two plates, and CD8 memory was given one plate.

Using the deep immunoSEQ assay, TCR CDR3 regions were amplified from genomic DNA by multiplex PCR. Extracted genomic DNA from each cell subset was distributed evenly across all wells of several immunoSEQ 96-well plates, and each plate was treated as a replicate. Each replicate PCR for sorted subsets received 150 to 250 ng genomic DNA, equal to tens of thousands of T cell genomes. Purified libraries were measured with a Qubit 3.0 fluorometer, size-checked on a Bioanalyzer 2100, and measured again with the KAPA Library Quantification kit. Each immunoSEQ 96-well plate was sequenced on its own single-read 150-cycle Illumina NextSeq 550 flow cell. As for the authors' bioinformatics: Because the immunoSEQ output held only junctional sequences and lacked quality scores, the filtering could not match the filtering applied to full-length reads. Sequences were annotated with PyIR, a Python wrapper for IgBLAST v1.9, using IMGT germline references to assign V/J genes and CDR3. Reads were filtered out if the reads had weak V/J assignments (E-value above 1e-6), no CDR3, stop codons, out-of-frame junctions, or ambiguous translated residues. V3J clonotypes were defined as sequences sharing the same inferred V gene, J gene, and CDR3 amino acid sequence. Percentage overlap between repertoires was calculated by dividing the number of shared unique clonotypes by the size of the smaller repertoire. RTK rarefaction, the Chao1 estimator, and Recon v2.1 estimates of unobserved clonotypes were used to assess repertoire richness. Generation probabilities were computed with OLGA for all TCRbeta clonotypes obtained by the gDNA method from a few donors. In TCRdb, the immuneACCESS table is reduced to in-frame sequences with V and J assigned. These tables do not hold every clone; where another copy was compared, an unresolved V gene accounts for under half, and the others remain unexplained. Clone size and the V and J calls come from that table; the DNA yielded D and trimming. For this sample the table gives approximately 640,000 clones, of which about three quarters were detected only once. 1.8% of the sample belongs to the ten largest clones.

Summary of the overall study and its limitations: Estimated clonotype richness was generally larger for naive than for memory subsets. Based on pairwise subsampling, the degree of clonotype sharing among donors was expected to be affected by sequencing depth. About 5% of naive CD4, 3.5% of naive CD8, about 2.4% of memory CD4, and approximately 0.4% of memory CD8 clonotypes were shared across several donors. Compared with non-shared clonotypes, clonotypes shared by all four sorted-subset donors had higher generation probabilities. Incomplete sequencing was indicated by rarefaction of sorted-subset datasets, despite the large sequencing depth. Sampling was limited to blood, and TCR repertoires in tissue likely differ from TCR repertoires in blood. The genetic and exposure-history diversity represented was limited by the small number of donors.

The germline V gene yields SGHTA for CDR1 and FQGNSA for CDR2. From cysteine to phenylalanine, the CDR3 is 17 amino acids long. The entry retains the CDR3 DNA only, 51 bases that are in frame from base 1. The V end gives up 2 bases and the J end 5 bases, leaving 9 bases in the junction not matched to a gene. The rearrangement joined TRBV7-2 to TRBJ2-5; 12 nucleotides in the junction match TRBD2. The source of this sequence is a woman in her 30s in good health. The sequenced sample was memory CD4+ T cells sorted from blood. Explained via the paper, the cell subset or site label denotes: CD45RA-negative fraction. The nucleotide sequence is TGTGCCAGCAGCTTAACTAGCGGGAGGCTCGTGCGGGAGACCCAGTACTTC. This gives the protein CASSLTSGRLVRETQYF. Reference TRBV7-2 and TRBJ2-5 proteins supply the regions before and after the CDR3; the full variable domain is: GAGVSQSPSNKVTEKGKDVELRCDPISGHTALYWYRQSLGQGLEFLIYFQGNSAPDKSGLPSDRFSAERTGGSVSTLTIQRTQQEDSAVYLCASSLTSGRLVRETQYFGPGTRLLVL.